Listed below are T cell receptor beta chains from one sample, sequenced in a study of vaccination and CD4 T cells after COVID-19. One entry per CDR3 protein, called by TCRdb with MiXCR from the PCR reads. In the table there are roughly 16,000 distinct CDR3 sequences, approximately 50% of which are singletons. These TCRs' antigens remain unknown. The sample was CD4+ T cells from blood, cultured in vitro, taken before SARS-CoV-2 vaccination. These receptors were obtained from a human donor who had recovered from COVID-19. CDR3s include the opening cysteine and the closing phenylalanine or tryptophan. Each record gives: D gene, clone size, J gene, V gene, CDR3 DNA, CDR3 protein. D genes are given only for firm matches. For some rows the clone size is stated as once, few or many, or as a class when expanded; others skip it.

>TRBD2|-|TRBJ2-3|TRBV6-2/TRBV6-3
TGTGCCAGCAGCAGGACTAGCGGGCAGCCCGGGGATACGCAGTATTTT
CASSRTSGQPGDTQYF
>-|-|TRBJ1-2|TRBV5-3
TGTGCCAGAAGCTTGTTTACCGGACACTCCCTCCCCTCCTTC
CARSLFTGHSLPSF
>-|-|TRBJ2-2|TRBV12-3/TRBV12-4
TGTGCCAGCAGTCGAAGCCTGGGAACCGGGGAGCTGTTTTTT
CASSRSLGTGELFF
>TRBD1|-|TRBJ1-2|TRBV20-1
TGCAGTGCCACGACAGGGGGCTTTGGCTACACCTTC
CSATTGGFGYTF
>-|few|TRBJ2-3|TRBV7-6
TGTGCCAGCAGCGAGCATAGGGATACGCAGTATTTT
CASSEHRDTQYF
>-|-|TRBJ2-7|TRBV5-1
TGCGCCAGCAGCTTGGTCGACAGCTACGAGCAGTACTTC
CASSLVDSYEQYF
>TRBD2|-|TRBJ2-3|TRBV20-1
TGCAGTGCTACGTACCCCACTAGCGGGGCCACAGATACGCAGTATTTT
CSATYPTSGATDTQYF
>TRBD2|-|TRBJ2-5|TRBV7-2
TGTGCCAGCAGCTTAGTTCCCGCCCGGGGGACTAGCCGAGGGCTAGGGACCCAGTACTTC
CASSLVPARGTSRGLGTQYF
>-|few|TRBJ2-2|TRBV7-2
TGTGCCAGCGGTTCCCCGGGTACCGGGGAGCTGTTTTTT
CASGSPGTGELFF
>-|few|TRBJ1-1|TRBV7-2
TGTGCCAGCAGCTTAGATCTGGGGGACACTGAAGCTTTCTTT
CASSLDLGDTEAFF
>-|-|TRBJ2-3|TRBV11-1
TGTGCCAGCAGCACTCAAAGAGGGATTGGGACAGATACGCAGTATTTT
CASSTQRGIGTDTQYF
>-|-|TRBJ2-1|TRBV20-1
TGCAGTGCTAGAGCCTTAGCGACATCCTACAATGAGCAGTTCTTC
CSARALATSYNEQFF
>-|-|TRBJ2-3|TRBV11-3
TGTGCCAGCCGAAAAGCCGATACGCAGTATTTT
CASRKADTQYF
>TRBD1|-|TRBJ1-2|TRBV28
TGTGCCAGCAGTTTACCCGGGACAGCTCCCTATGGCTACACCTTC
CASSLPGTAPYGYTF
>TRBD1|few|TRBJ2-7|TRBV2
TGTGCCAGCATAAACAGGGGATTCTCCTACGAGCAGTACTTC
CASINRGFSYEQYF
>-|few|TRBJ2-3|TRBV7-3
TGTGCCAGCAGCTTAAAGGGTGCGAATACGCAGTATTTT
CASSLKGANTQYF
>-|once|TRBJ1-6|TRBV20-1
TGCAGTGCCCGTCGGACATCTGATTCACCCCTCCACTTT
CSARRTSDSPLHF
>-|-|TRBJ1-1|TRBV5-1
TGCGCCAGCAGCTTGGAAGGGTGGACTGAAGCTTTCTTT
CASSLEGWTEAFF
>-|-|TRBJ1-5|TRBV20-1
TGCAGTGCTAGCCCTCCAGCGGGCAATCAGCCCCAGCATTTT
CSASPPAGNQPQHF
>TRBD2|-|TRBJ2-1|TRBV20-1
TGCAGTGCTAGAGTTAAAAGCCCCCTAGGCGGGAGGTCTACCCATGAGCAGTTCTTC
CSARVKSPLGGRSTHEQFF
>-|-|TRBJ1-3|TRBV6-1
TGTGCCAGCAGTGGGATCACCTTTGGGGGAAACACCATATATTTT
CASSGITFGGNTIYF
>-|-|TRBJ1-1|TRBV2
TGTGCCAGCCAATGGCGACAGTCCCCGGGGGAAGCTTTCTTT
CASQWRQSPGEAFF
>-|-|TRBJ2-5|TRBV10-1
TGCGCCAGCAGTGTCTCCCCGCCAGAGACCCAGTACTTC
CASSVSPPETQYF
>-|-|TRBJ2-5|TRBV19
TGTGCCAGTAGAGGGACGGGGAGGGAGACCCAGTACTTC
CASRGTGRETQYF
>-|-|TRBJ2-7|TRBV28
TGTGCCAGCTCCGTAAAACACGAGCAGTACTTC
CASSVKHEQYF
>-|-|TRBJ1-6|TRBV15
TGTGCCACCAGCAGATGGGGGAGGTCAGCTAATAATTCACCCCTCCACTTT
CATSRWGRSANNSPLHF
>TRBD1|-|TRBJ1-4|TRBV20-1
TGCAGTGCGAGAGGGGGCCCGGTTAATGAAAAACTGTTTTTT
CSARGGPVNEKLFF
>TRBD2|few|TRBJ2-5|TRBV20-1
TGCAGTGCTAGCAAGGATGATAGCGGGGGGGGAATCGGAGAGACCCAGTACTTC
CSASKDDSGGGIGETQYF
>-|-|TRBJ2-5|TRBV7-2
TGTGCCAGCAGCTTAGTCAGGGAAGAGACCCAGTACTTC
CASSLVREETQYF
>TRBD1|-|TRBJ2-1|TRBV20-1
TGCAGTGCAACCGACAGGGGGAGCTCCTACAATGAGCAGTTCTTC
CSATDRGSSYNEQFF
>-|-|TRBJ2-3|TRBV24-1
TGTGCCACCAGTGACTCCCAGGGGCCTGGCACAGATACGCAGTATTTT
CATSDSQGPGTDTQYF
>TRBD1|-|TRBJ1-1|TRBV19
TGTGCCAGTACCGAGGGACAGGGGTACACTGAAGCTTTCTTT
CASTEGQGYTEAFF
>TRBD2|few|TRBJ2-7|TRBV7-2
TGTGCCAGCAGCTTAGATGTGACTAGCGGGAGGTACGAGCAGTACTTC
CASSLDVTSGRYEQYF
>-|-|TRBJ2-6|TRBV7-2
TGTGCCAGCAGCGAGACCGGCCGGGCCCGCGCGCTGCCTGGGGCCAACGTCCTGACTTTC
CASSETGRARALPGANVLTF
>-|-|TRBJ2-7|TRBV28
TGTGCCAGCAGTCCACCCGGACGCGAGCTCTACGAGCAGTACTTC
CASSPPGRELYEQYF
>TRBD1|-|TRBJ2-3|TRBV7-9
TGTGCCAGCAGCCCTCGGACAGGTTCAGATACGCAGTATTTT
CASSPRTGSDTQYF
>TRBD1|once|TRBJ1-2|TRBV12-3/TRBV12-4
TGTGCCAGCAGTCCAGGGGGCTACTATGGCTACACCTTC
CASSPGGYYGYTF
>TRBD2|-|TRBJ2-3|TRBV7-3
TGTGCCAGCAGAACCAGCGGGACTAGCACAGATACGCAGTATTTT
CASRTSGTSTDTQYF
>-|-|TRBJ1-5|TRBV6-2/TRBV6-3
TGTGCCAGCAGTCGTCGTTTAGGCCAGCCCCAGCATTTT
CASSRRLGQPQHF
>-|few|TRBJ1-2|TRBV20-1
TGCAGTGCCACGTCAGGGCCAGGAGGCTACACCTTC
CSATSGPGGYTF
>-|once|TRBJ1-3|TRBV7-3
TGTGCCAGCACCGGGGCCCCAGAAGGAAACACCATATATTTT
CASTGAPEGNTIYF
>-|few|TRBJ1-2|TRBV6-2/TRBV6-3
TGTGCCAGCAGTGCAACAGGGAATAGCTATGGCTACACCTTC
CASSATGNSYGYTF
>TRBD1|-|TRBJ1-5|TRBV19
TGTGCCAGTAGTGCAGTGACAGGGGCTGGCTATCAGCCCCAGCATTTT
CASSAVTGAGYQPQHF
>-|few|TRBJ2-5|TRBV20-1
TGCAGTGCTAGCGGGGCTAGAAAAGAGACCCAGTACTTC
CSASGARKETQYF
>-|few|TRBJ2-3|TRBV10-3
TGTGCCTCCCAACGCCCGGATAGAGATACGCAGTATTTT
CASQRPDRDTQYF
>TRBD1|-|TRBJ1-4|TRBV6-2/TRBV6-3
TGTGCCAGCAGCCGCCGACAGGGCGATGAAAAACTGTTTTTT
CASSRRQGDEKLFF
>-|-|TRBJ1-1|TRBV30
TGTGCCTGGAGTGTGGGTAAGGACACTGAAGCTTTCTTT
CAWSVGKDTEAFF
>TRBD1|few|TRBJ2-7|TRBV7-8
TGTGCCAGCAGCCACAGGGGGGTTGGGTACGAGCAGTACTTC
CASSHRGVGYEQYF
>-|few|TRBJ1-2|TRBV6-2/TRBV6-3
TGTGCCTCTCAGTTAAGGCTACGGAATGGCTACACCTTC
CASQLRLRNGYTF
>-|-|TRBJ2-1|TRBV7-2
TGTGCCAGCAGCTTAGCGAGGGGGAATGAGCAGTTCTTC
CASSLARGNEQFF
>-|-|TRBJ1-1|TRBV7-2
TGTGCCAGCAGCTTAGGAGGGGGACAGAACACTGAAGCTTTCTTT
CASSLGGGQNTEAFF
>TRBD2|-|TRBJ2-5|TRBV6-2/TRBV6-3
TGTGCCAGCAGTTCTCTAGCGGCCTTGTACCAAGAGACCCAGTACTTC
CASSSLAALYQETQYF
>TRBD1|-|TRBJ1-2|TRBV10-2
TGCGCCAGCAGTCCGGACAGGGGGCAAGGCTACACCTTC
CASSPDRGQGYTF
>-|-|TRBJ1-2|TRBV5-6
TGTGCCAGCAGCTTGTCGACAGTTAATTATGGCTACACCTTC
CASSLSTVNYGYTF
>-|-|TRBJ1-2|TRBV12-3/TRBV12-4
TGTGCCAGCAGCTTGGCGGGGGAAGACTATGGCTACACCTTC
CASSLAGEDYGYTF